This T cell receptor (beta chain) was recorded in a study of T cell responses to AZD1222 COVID-19 vaccine. Germline CDR1 reads SGHVS; CDR2 reads FNYEAQ. This CDR3 is 15 amino acids long. Germline trimming cut 5 bases from V and 5 bases from J; bases unmatched to any gene: 9. Second-dose timings of about 4 or about 12 weeks were pooled. Sequencing used immunoSEQ multiplex PCR; TCRdb keeps in-frame clones, though not all of them. This sample has 150,000 to 200,000 clones; 90% to 95% occur once, and the top ten carry 1% to 1.5%. The V gene is TRBV7-6, the J gene TRBJ2-5, with TRBD1 matching 9 bases. The source is an adult who received the AZD1222 COVID-19 vaccine. The sample was peripheral blood, taken 28 days after the second AZD1222 dose. The CDR3 sequence: CASSTGTGRMETQYF. CDR3 DNA sequence: TGTGCCAGCAGCACCGGGACAGGGAGGATGGAGACCCAGTACTTC.